Listed below are T cell receptor beta chains from one sample, sequenced in a study of shared clonotypes between healthy human individuals. Method: immunoSEQ multiplex PCR; TCRdb's copy keeps in-frame clones and lacks some. In the table there are fewer than 550,000 clones, 75% to 80% of which are singletons. Specimen: PBMCs. The receptors were sampled from a middle-aged woman in good health. Some clones in this sample may be carry-over from other donors' samples. The CDR3 runs from the conserved cysteine through the conserved F or W. A D gene is named only where the DNA matches it firmly. Clone size, where shown, is once, few, many, or a class for clones that have expanded.

cdr3_length	clone_size	v_call	d_call	j_call	cdr3_nt	cdr3_aa
11	few	TRBV7-9	NA	TRBJ2-2	TGTGCCAGCAGCTTGACCGGGGAGCTGTTTTTT	CASSLTGELFF
15	NA	TRBV18	TRBD2	TRBJ2-7	TGTGCCAGCTCACCGGTCACTAGCGGTACCTACGAGCAGTACTTC	CASSPVTSGTYEQYF
12	once	TRBV5-1	NA	TRBJ2-1	TGCGCCAGCAGTGAATACAACAATGAGCAGTTCTTC	CASSEYNNEQFF
16	NA	TRBV15	NA	TRBJ2-6	TGTGCCACCAGAGGAGGGGCCCCCATAGGGGCCAACGTCCTGACTTTC	CATRGGAPIGANVLTF
15	NA	TRBV14	NA	TRBJ2-7	TGTGCCAGCAGCCACTTAACAGGGTTTTCCTACGAGCAGTACTTC	CASSHLTGFSYEQYF
16	NA	TRBV28	TRBD2	TRBJ2-5	TGTGCCAGCAGTCTCGGGACTAGCGGGATCCAAGAGACCCAGTACTTC	CASSLGTSGIQETQYF
17	NA	TRBV4-3	TRBD2	TRBJ2-1	TGCGCCAGCAGCCAAGATTATGGAGGGACTAGCGGGAATGAGCAGTTCTTC	CASSQDYGGTSGNEQFF
15	NA	TRBV15	NA	TRBJ2-7	TGTGCCACCAGCAGAGATAGGACCGGGAGTGGCGAGCAGTACTTC	CATSRDRTGSGEQYF
15	NA	TRBV7-6	TRBD1	TRBJ1-1	TGTGCCAGCAGCCGGGACAGGAACATGAACACTGAAGCTTTCTTT	CASSRDRNMNTEAFF
15	NA	TRBV5-1	NA	TRBJ2-2	TGCGCCAGCAGCCCCGGGAGTCCGAACACCGGGGAGCTGTTTTTT	CASSPGSPNTGELFF
15	few	TRBV11-3	TRBD2	TRBJ2-1	TGTGCCAGCAGCTGGGGACTAGAAGAGGCCGATGAGCAGTTCTTC	CASSWGLEEADEQFF
11	NA	TRBV29-1	NA	TRBJ2-1	TGCAGCGTTGCGAGAGACTATGAGCAGTTCTTC	CSVARDYEQFF
14	few	TRBV7-2	TRBD1	TRBJ1-2	TGTGCCAGCAGCCCCGACAGGGCAAACTATGGCTACACCTTC	CASSPDRANYGYTF
14	NA	TRBV28	NA	TRBJ2-2	TGTGCCAGCAAGAGGACTTCGAACACCGGGGAGCTGTTTTTT	CASKRTSNTGELFF
14	NA	TRBV7-9	TRBD2	TRBJ2-3	TGTGCCAGCAGCTCCGGACTAGCGGGATATACGCAGTATTTT	CASSSGLAGYTQYF
12	NA	TRBV6-5	TRBD2	TRBJ2-2	TGTGCCAGCAGTAGCGGGGGGCCAGGGCTGTTTTTT	CASSSGGPGLFF
15	NA	TRBV28	TRBD1	TRBJ1-3	TGTGCCAGCAGGGGTGGGACAGGGTCTGGAAACACCATATATTTT	CASRGGTGSGNTIYF
14	NA	TRBV6-6	NA	TRBJ2-3	TGTGCCAGCAGTTACCCCGGAGGCACAGATACGCAGTATTTT	CASSYPGGTDTQYF
14	NA	TRBV4-3	NA	TRBJ2-1	TGCGCCAGCAGCCGGCAGGATTCCTACAATGAGCAGTTCTTC	CASSRQDSYNEQFF
15	NA	TRBV5-1	TRBD2	TRBJ2-7	TGCGCCAGCAGCTTGGGGACTAGCGGATCCTACGAGCAGTACTTC	CASSLGTSGSYEQYF
14	NA	TRBV19	NA	TRBJ1-2	TGTGCCAGTAGTATACAGGGCGATCGCTATGGCTACACCTTC	CASSIQGDRYGYTF
15	NA	TRBV6-4	TRBD2	TRBJ2-1	TGTGCCAGCAGTACCGGGACTAGCGAAGGGAATGAGCAGTTCTTC	CASSTGTSEGNEQFF
14	NA	TRBV7-2	NA	TRBJ1-2	TGTGCCAGCAGCCCTACCCGGGGAGGCTATGGCTACACCTTC	CASSPTRGGYGYTF
14	NA	TRBV7-3	NA	TRBJ2-7	TGTGCCAGCAGCGAGACAGGTAATTATTACGAGCAGTACTTC	CASSETGNYYEQYF
14	NA	TRBV28	TRBD1	TRBJ2-7	TGTGCCAGCAGTTCCGGGACAGTCTCCTACGAGCAGTACTTC	CASSSGTVSYEQYF
13	NA	TRBV11-2	TRBD1	TRBJ1-1	TGTGCCAGCAGCCAAGAAAGGGACAGAAAAGCTTTCTTT	CASSQERDRKAFF